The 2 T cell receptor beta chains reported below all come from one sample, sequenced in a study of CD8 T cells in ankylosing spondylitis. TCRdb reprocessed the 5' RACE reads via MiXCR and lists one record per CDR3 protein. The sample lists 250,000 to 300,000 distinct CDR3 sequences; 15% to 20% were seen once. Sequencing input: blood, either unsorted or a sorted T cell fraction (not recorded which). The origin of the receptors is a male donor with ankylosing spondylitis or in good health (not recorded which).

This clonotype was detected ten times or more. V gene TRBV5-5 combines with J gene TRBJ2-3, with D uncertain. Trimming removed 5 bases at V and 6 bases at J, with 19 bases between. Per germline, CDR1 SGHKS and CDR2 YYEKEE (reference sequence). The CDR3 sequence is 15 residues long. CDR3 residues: CASRRTAGATDTQYF. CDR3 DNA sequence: TGTGCCAGCAGGCGGACCGCCGGAGCTACGGATACGCAGTATTTT.

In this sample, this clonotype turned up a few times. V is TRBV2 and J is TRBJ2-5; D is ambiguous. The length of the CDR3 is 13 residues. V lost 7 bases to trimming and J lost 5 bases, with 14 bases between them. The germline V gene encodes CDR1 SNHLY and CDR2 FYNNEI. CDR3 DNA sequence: TGTGCCAGCACGCTTGAACTGGGGGAGACCCAGTACTTC. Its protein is CASTLELGETQYF.